Shown below are 32 T cell receptor beta chains from a single sample sequenced in a study of T cells after yellow fever vaccination. TCRdb re-derived calls from the 5' RACE reads in MiXCR, one entry per CDR3 protein. The repertoire holds about 170,000 distinct CDR3 sequences, with approximately 11% as singletons. Sequenced here: CD8+ T cells sorted from PBMCs, sampled 15 days after the yellow fever booster vaccination. These receptors originate from a man between 18 and 35 years old who received the YFV17D yellow fever vaccine.

Concerning this clonotype: One junction end does not reproduce the germline sequence, and a read error may be involved. V usage is TRBV7-7 and J usage is TRBJ2-5, with D perhaps TRBD2 (5 bases). The CDR3 spans 15 residues. The V gene's germline CDR1 is SSHAT and CDR2 FNYEAQ (reference sequence). CDR3 protein: CASSLRSGSQETQYF. CDR3 DNA sequence: TGTGCTAGCAGCTTAAGAAGCGGATCCCAAGAGACCCAGTACTTC.

This chain uses TRBV7-9 with TRBJ1-4; D is unclear. The germline V gene encodes CDR1 SEHNR and CDR2 FQNEAQ (reference sequence). V was cut by 2 bases and J by 8 bases, with 9 bases left in between. CDR3 length equals 13 residues. This CDR3 reads CASSLSQGEKLFF. The CDR3 nucleotides read TGTGCCAGCAGCTTAAGTCAAGGGGAAAAACTGTTTTTT.

The V gene is TRBV20-1, the J gene TRBJ2-1; TRBD2 agrees at 16 bases. V was clipped by 5 bases and J by 12 bases; unmatched bases: 7. CDR3 length: 14 residues. Germline values: CDR1 DFQATT, CDR2 SNEGSKA (reference sequence). This CDR3 reads CSAAGTSGGAWQFF. The CDR3 DNA is TGCAGTGCTGCCGGGACTAGCGGGGGGGCATGGCAGTTCTTC.

Only a few counts were recorded for this clonotype. The chain uses TRBV12-3 or TRBV12-4 and TRBJ1-2, with D perhaps TRBD1 (6 bases). CDR3 length: 13 amino acids. Trimming took off 6 bases at V and 6 bases at J, with 14 bases between the two ends. DNA of the CDR3: TGTGCCAGCAGCTCGGGGGGGGCCGATGGCTACACCTTC. Encoded protein: CASSSGGADGYTF.

The chain has TRBV19 and TRBJ2-3; D is tentatively TRBD1 or TRBD2 (7 bases each). The CDR3 has 18 residues. The V end lost 3 bases, the J end lost 4 bases, and 23 bases lay between the germline ends. Germline V gene lookup returns CDR1 LNHDA and CDR2 SQIVND (reference sequence). CDR3 region: CASSIYPPDREGADTQYF. The CDR3 bases are TGTGCCAGTAGTATCTACCCCCCCGACAGGGAGGGCGCAGATACGCAGTATTTT.

To note about this clonotype: The junction differs from germline at one of its ends, possibly a read error. The rearrangement links TRBV7-2 to TRBJ2-1; 11 positions agree with TRBD2. The CDR3 length is 15 residues. Germline loops: CDR1 SGHTA, CDR2 FQGNSA. CDR3 in DNA: TGTGCCAGCAGCGTAGCGGGGGGGCACGGCAATGAGCAGTTCTTC. This encodes CASSVAGGHGNEQFF.

This clonotype came up many times. The chain joins TRBV7-9 to TRBJ1-1; D remains unclear. Germline V gene data show CDR1 as SEHNR and CDR2 as FQNEAQ (reference sequence). The CDR3 covers 12 residues. V was trimmed by 7 bases and J by 5 bases, leaving 11 bases between them. CDR3 protein: CASNLGGTEAFF. The CDR3 DNA reads TGTGCCAGCAACTTGGGTGGGACTGAAGCTTTCTTT.

This clonotype was seen a few times. The chain uses TRBV4-1 and TRBJ2-1; D unresolved. Germline CDR1 and CDR2: MGHRA and YSYEKL. The CDR3 consists of 13 residues. Deletions cut 8 bases from V and 5 bases from J, with 13 bases between. For the CDR3, the DNA is TGCGCCAGCCGCCCTGGGGTAGACAATGAGCAGTTCTTC. It encodes CASRPGVDNEQFF.

This clonotype showed up many times. The J gene is TRBJ2-1, the V gene TRBV5-1; the D gene is possibly TRBD2 (5 bases). This CDR3 spans 14 amino acids. Germline CDR1 SGHRS, CDR2 YFSETQ. V lost 3 bases and J lost 1, with 8 bases in between. CDR3 in amino acids: CASSSGVSYNEQFF. CDR3 DNA sequence: TGCGCCAGCAGCTCCGGGGTGTCCTACAATGAGCAGTTCTTC.

This clonotype turned up a few times. Germline and junction disagree at one end, which may indicate a read error. CDR3 region: CASRLGVDEQFF. DNA of the CDR3: TGTGCCAGCAGATTAGGGGTGGATGAGCAGTTCTTC. The chain combines TRBV12-3 or TRBV12-4 with TRBJ2-1; D possibly corresponds to TRBD1 (5 bases). The CDR3 is 12 amino acids.

This clonotype was seen a handful of times. This chain links TRBV6-5 with TRBJ1-2; TRBD1 matches 7 bases. This CDR3 region has 15 residues. Losses at the gene ends were 4 bases for V and 0 bases for J; bases not matched to a gene: 5. CDR1 MNHEY and CDR2 SVGAGI come from the germline V gene. The CDR3, as DNA: TGTGCCAGCAGTTCGCCGGGACAGACTAACTATGGCTACACCTTC. This sequence encodes CASSSPGQTNYGYTF.

The sample holds a few counts of this clonotype. The chain is built from TRBV29-1 and TRBJ2-7, with D possibly TRBD1 on 5 matching bases. Germline lookup yields CDR1 SQVTM and CDR2 ANQGSEA. There are 16 residues in the CDR3. Trimming removed 1 base at V and 3 bases at J, with 19 bases between. The CDR3 protein is CSVEGQGFLGFYEQYF. CDR3 DNA: TGCAGCGTTGAAGGCCAGGGCTTTCTGGGATTCTACGAGCAGTACTTC.

This clonotype was counted only a few times. This chain joins TRBV3-1 and TRBJ2-3; possible D gene TRBD1, 6 bases. This CDR3 spans 15 amino acids. The germline gives CDR1 LGHDT, CDR2 YNNKEL (reference sequence). Trimming removed 6 bases from V and 3 bases from J, with 16 bases in between. Here the CDR3 DNA reads TGTGCCAGCAGACCACTTGGGGGCACGACAGATACGCAGTATTTT. Encoded protein: CASRPLGGTTDTQYF.

The J gene is TRBJ1-2, the V gene TRBV29-1; 7 bases line up with TRBD1. CDR3 length: 11 residues. CDR1 is SQVTM and CDR2 is ANQGSEA in the germline V gene. After removal of 8 bases from V and 5 bases from J, the junction contained 5 bases not matched to a gene. The DNA for the CDR3 is TGCAGCTGCCGGGACAGTTATGGCTACACCTTC. Protein: CSCRDSYGYTF.

In its sample, this clonotype was seen many times. J is TRBJ2-7 and V is TRBV6-5; no clear D gene. V dropped 5 bases and J dropped 6 bases, with 14 bases sitting between them. Germline loops: CDR1 MNHEY, CDR2 SVGAGI. The CDR3 sequence is 13 residues long. The CDR3, as DNA: TGTGCCAGCAGTCCGCGGATTGAAGCCGAGCAGTACGTC. Encoded protein: CASSPRIEAEQYV.

This chain connects TRBV27 to TRBJ2-3; D ambiguous. Germline V gene lookup returns CDR1 MNHEY and CDR2 SMNVEV (reference sequence). The CDR3 runs to 13 residues. V was trimmed by 3 bases and J by 2 bases, leaving 6 bases between them. The CDR3 reads CASSFTTTDTQYF. CDR3 sequence (DNA): TGTGCCAGCAGTTTTACAACCACAGATACGCAGTATTTT.

Only a few counts were recorded for this clonotype. This sequence joins TRBV27 and TRBJ1-1; D is unclear. Per germline, CDR1 MNHEY and CDR2 SMNVEV (reference sequence). The CDR3 has 13 residues. The germline V and J ends were trimmed by 3 bases and 4 bases, with 9 bases remaining between them. The DNA for the CDR3 is TGTGCCAGCAGTTTGTCACAGAGCACTGAAGCTTTCTTT. Translating gives CASSLSQSTEAFF.

V usage is TRBV7-8 and J usage is TRBJ2-1, with 11 bases identical to TRBD2. The CDR3 is 17 amino acids. CDR1 is SGHVS, CDR2 FQNEAQ, per germline. V gave up 4 bases and J gave up 3 bases; unmatched junction bases: 8. The CDR3 here is CASSYGTSGPDYNEQFF. CDR3 DNA sequence: TGTGCCAGCAGCTACGGGACTAGCGGACCAGACTACAATGAGCAGTTCTTC.

Ten or more counts support this clonotype. The chain combines TRBV4-3 with TRBJ1-5, with D hard to call. V was trimmed by 4 bases and J by 3 bases, leaving 7 bases between them. Per germline, CDR1 LGHNA and CDR2 YSLEER. CDR3 length: 13 amino acids. This chain's CDR3 is CASSPGHNQPQHF. CDR3 sequence (DNA): TGCGCCAGCAGCCCAGGTCACAATCAGCCCCAGCATTTT.

There are a few counts of this clonotype. The chain carries TRBV29-1 and TRBJ1-1; 7 nucleotides line up with TRBD1. J gave up 6 bases and V 7 bases, and 14 bases lay outside the gene matches. This CDR3 is built from 14 residues. CDR1 SQVTM and CDR2 ANQGSEA come from the germline V gene. In nucleotides, the CDR3 is TGCAGCGCCGACCCCGGGACAGAAGTTTCTGAAGCTTTCTTT. The encoded protein is CSADPGTEVSEAFF.

This clonotype was seen at least ten times. V gene TRBV7-6 combines with J gene TRBJ2-5; tentatively, D is TRBD2 (5 bases). CDR1 is SGHVS, CDR2 FNYEAQ, per germline. This CDR3 spans 14 amino acids. V lost 0 bases and J lost 1, with 6 bases in between. CDR3 sequence (DNA): TGTGCCAGCAGCTTAGCGCGGGCCCAAGAGACCCAGTACTTC. As protein: CASSLARAQETQYF.

This clonotype has only a few counts. This chain links TRBV9 with TRBJ2-7; possibly TRBD1 for D (6 bases). V lost 3 bases and J 3 bases, leaving 19 bases between the germline ends. Per germline, CDR1 SGDLS and CDR2 YYNGEE. CDR3 length equals 16 residues. The CDR3 region has the DNA TGTGCCAGCAGCGCGAGCCCCGGTACAGGGTTCTACGAGCAGTACGTC. Protein product: CASSASPGTGFYEQYV.

This clonotype was counted between two and nine times. V gene TRBV4-1 combines with J gene TRBJ2-1; TRBD1 matches at 9 bases. This CDR3 contains 17 residues. The V segment lost 4 bases and the J segment 1 base; nucleotides outside the gene matches: 8. Germline values: CDR1 MGHRA, CDR2 YSYEKL. The CDR3: CASSRKGTGSSYNEQFF. DNA of the CDR3: TGCGCCAGCAGCCGTAAAGGGACAGGGTCGTCCTACAATGAGCAGTTCTTC.

Turning to this clonotype: The junction and the germline gene differ at one end; a read error may be behind it. The V and J genes are TRBV27 and TRBJ2-7, with 7 bases lining up with TRBD1. CDR1 and CDR2 from the germline V gene are MNHEY and SMNVEV (reference sequence). The CDR3 extends over 12 amino acids. CDR3 nucleotide sequence: TGTGCCAGCAGCCCAGACAGGGCCCGAGAGATTTTC. As protein: CASSPDRAREIF.

The chain has TRBV2 and TRBJ2-7; D uncertain. V dropped 8 bases and J dropped 3 bases, with 14 bases sitting between them. Germline V gene sequence: CDR1 SNHLY, CDR2 FYNNEI. The CDR3 runs 13 residues. For the CDR3, the DNA is TGTGCCAGCCGACGCTCCCCCGGCTACGAGCAGTACGTC. Protein: CASRRSPGYEQYV.

This clonotype was seen a few times. Written as DNA, the CDR3 is TGTGCCAGCAGGGAGGGTGGGGCGAAGGGCTACACCTTC. Translating it yields CASREGGAKGYTF. V is TRBV27 and J is TRBJ1-2, with D tentatively TRBD1 (5 bases). V was trimmed by 6 bases and J by 8 bases, leaving 16 bases between them. The CDR3 runs 13 residues. Germline assignment: CDR1 MNHEY and CDR2 SMNVEV (reference sequence).

This chain connects TRBV20-1 to TRBJ2-1; D is perhaps TRBD2 (5 bases). V was trimmed by 0 bases and J by 8 bases, leaving 23 bases between them. Germline V gives CDR1 DFQATT, CDR2 SNEGSKA (reference sequence). This CDR3 is built from 17 residues. The CDR3 protein is CSARDLERRQALDEQFF. The CDR3 nucleotides read TGCAGTGCTAGAGATCTTGAGCGGAGACAAGCCTTGGATGAGCAGTTCTTC.

Ten or more counts support this clonotype. The CDR3 region has the DNA TGTGCCAGCAGCCCCAGGGGCCGGGACGAGCAGTACTTC. Residues: CASSPRGRDEQYF. The J gene is TRBJ2-7, the V gene TRBV9; possibly TRBD1 for D (6 bases). Germline CDR1 is SGDLS and CDR2 is YYNGEE. The CDR3 is 13 amino acids. Trimming removed 4 bases from V and 5 bases from J, with 13 bases in between.

This clonotype was picked up many times. The rearrangement joins TRBV6-2 or TRBV6-3 to TRBJ2-7; 7 bases agree with TRBD1. CDR1 and CDR2 (germline): MNHEY, SVGEGT. CDR3 length: 16 residues. V trimming: 0 bases; J trimming: 3 bases; junction bases outside the gene matches: 8. DNA of the CDR3: TGTGCCAGCAGTTACTCAAGCCGACAGGGTCGCTACGAGCAGTACTTC. Its protein product is CASSYSSRQGRYEQYF.

This clonotype came up a few times. The chain links TRBV6-5 to TRBJ2-3, with TRBD2 identical over 7 bases. With V trimmed by 4 bases and J by 1 base, 5 bases remained unmatched. This CDR3 comprises 15 residues. The germline CDR1 and CDR2 sequences are MNHEY and SVGAGI. The CDR3 sequence is CASSSVAGGTDTQYF. The CDR3 region has the DNA TGTGCCAGCAGTTCGGTGGCGGGGGGCACAGATACGCAGTATTTT.

This clonotype was seen ten or more times. The rearrangement uses TRBV6-4 and TRBJ2-3, with D maybe TRBD2 (5 bases). Looked up from germline, CDR1 is MRHNA and CDR2 is SNTAGT. V lost 6 bases and J 0 bases, leaving 7 bases between the germline ends. This CDR3 has 13 amino acids. CDR3 in DNA: TGTGCCAGCAGCCGGACTAGCACAGATACGCAGTATTTT. As protein: CASSRTSTDTQYF.

This clonotype has only a few counts. The chain combines TRBV12-3 or TRBV12-4 with TRBJ2-1; D ambiguous. CDR3 length: 13 amino acids. Trimming took off 5 bases at V and 8 bases at J, with 13 bases between the two ends. CDR3 loop: CASSRPSPHEQFF. CDR3 DNA sequence: TGTGCCAGCAGTCGCCCGTCCCCTCATGAGCAGTTCTTC.